This section outlines one T cell receptor beta chain sequence together with its context. Its antigen remains unknown. Produced via immunoSEQ multiplex PCR; TCRdb's table is partial and in-frame only. The sample has under 95,000 clones, roughly 85% seen once. This record comes from a study of Ad26.COV2.S vaccination and SARS-CoV-2 variants. Study-wide results and limits: CD8+ and CD4+ T cells specific for spike reportedly responded with substantial breadth after vaccination. Vaccine and placebo groups showed comparable non-spike TCR breadth.

V was cut by 2 bases and J by 6 bases, with 7 bases left in between. The length of the CDR3 is 12 residues. This chain links TRBV12-3 or TRBV12-4 with TRBJ1-1; D not certain. The receptor comes from a human donor who had recovered from COVID-19. The sequencing here drew on peripheral blood, taken after recovery from COVID-19. This CDR3 is CASSLFEAEAFF. The CDR3 nucleotides are TGTGCCAGCAGTTTATTCGAAGCTGAAGCTTTCTTT.